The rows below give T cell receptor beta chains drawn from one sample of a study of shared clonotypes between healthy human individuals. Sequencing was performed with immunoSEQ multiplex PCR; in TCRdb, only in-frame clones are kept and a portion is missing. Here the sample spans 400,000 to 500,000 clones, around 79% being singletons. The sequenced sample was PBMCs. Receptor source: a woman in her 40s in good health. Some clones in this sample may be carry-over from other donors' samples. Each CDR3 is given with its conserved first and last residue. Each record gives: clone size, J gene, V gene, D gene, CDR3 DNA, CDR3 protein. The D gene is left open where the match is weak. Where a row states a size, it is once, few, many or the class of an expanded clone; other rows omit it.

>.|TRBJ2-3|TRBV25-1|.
TGTGCCAGCAGTGAATACCCGAATACGCAGTATTTT
CASSEYPNTQYF
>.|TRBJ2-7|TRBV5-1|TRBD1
TGCGCCAGCAGCTTGTTTCTGCTGCGGGACAGGCCCTACGAGCAGTACTTC
CASSLFLLRDRPYEQYF
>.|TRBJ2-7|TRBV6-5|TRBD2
TGTGCCAGCAGTTATGCGGGAGGAGTTTACGAGCAGTACTTC
CASSYAGGVYEQYF
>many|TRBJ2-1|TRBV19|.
TGTGCCCCCCCGGGGCTTTACAATGAGCAGTTCTTC
CAPPGLYNEQFF
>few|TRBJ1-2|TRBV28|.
TGTGCCAGCAGTTTATCGTGGGGGTTAGTAAACGGCTACACCTTC
CASSLSWGLVNGYTF
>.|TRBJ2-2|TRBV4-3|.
TGCGCCAGCAGCCAAGATCACTCAGGATCGAACACCGGGGAGCTGTTTTTT
CASSQDHSGSNTGELFF
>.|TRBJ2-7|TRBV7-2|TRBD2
TGTGCCAGCAGCACGACTAGCGGAGACTCCTACGAGCAGTACTTC
CASSTTSGDSYEQYF
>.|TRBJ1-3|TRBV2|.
TGTGCCAGCGGTTTTGGAAACACCATATATTTT
CASGFGNTIYF
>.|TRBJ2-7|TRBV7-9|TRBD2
TGTGCCAGCAGCTTAGGGGGGACTAGCGGGATCTACGAGCAGTACTTC
CASSLGGTSGIYEQYF
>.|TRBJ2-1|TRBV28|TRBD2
TGTGCCAGCAGTCCCTCCGGGACTAGCGGGATCGATGAGCAGTTCTTC
CASSPSGTSGIDEQFF
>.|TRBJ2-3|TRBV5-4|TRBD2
TGTGCCAGCAGCTCCCTGACTAGCTCGGTCACAGATACGCAGTATTTT
CASSSLTSSVTDTQYF
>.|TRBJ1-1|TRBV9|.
TGTGCCAGCAGCGTAGAGCCAGGGGAGAACACTGAAGCTTTCTTT
CASSVEPGENTEAFF
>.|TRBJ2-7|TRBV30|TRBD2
TGTGCCTGGAGTGTAGGACTAGCGGGAGTCTACGAGCAGTACTTC
CAWSVGLAGVYEQYF
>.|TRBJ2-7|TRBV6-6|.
TGTGCCAGCAGTTACCCGGTGGGCACCACCGACGAGCAGTACTTC
CASSYPVGTTDEQYF
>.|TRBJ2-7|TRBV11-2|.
TGTGCCAGCAGCTTGGAATCCCCTAGCTCCTACGAGCAGTACTTC
CASSLESPSSYEQYF
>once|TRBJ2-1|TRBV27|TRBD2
TGTGCCAGCAGTCCCGGGACTAGCGGGATTGGATCCCCCGATGAGCAGTTCTTC
CASSPGTSGIGSPDEQFF
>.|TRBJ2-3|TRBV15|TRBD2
TGTGCCACCAGCAGAAGAGTTGGGACTAGCGGGACGACTAGGGCCGGTATCACAGATACGCAGTATTTT
CATSRRVGTSGTTRAGITDTQYF
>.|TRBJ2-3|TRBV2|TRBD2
TGTGCCAGCAGTGAAAGGGCTAGCGGGAGGGGCCCAGATACGCAGTATTTT
CASSERASGRGPDTQYF
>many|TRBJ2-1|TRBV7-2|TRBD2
TGTGCCAGCAGCTTAGTTCTGGCGGGAGGGGCGTTCTTC
CASSLVLAGGAFF
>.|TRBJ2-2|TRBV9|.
TGTGCCAGCAGCCCATGGGTCGTTTCAGACACCGGGGAGCTGTTTTTT
CASSPWVVSDTGELFF
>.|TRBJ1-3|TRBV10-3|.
TGTGCCATCAGTGTGCGAGACACGGGAAACACCATATATTTT
CAISVRDTGNTIYF
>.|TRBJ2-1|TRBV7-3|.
TGTGCCAGCAGCTTAACTAGCGTCTCCTACAATGAGCAGTTCTTC
CASSLTSVSYNEQFF
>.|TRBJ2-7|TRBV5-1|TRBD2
TGCGCCAGCAGCAAGGTAGCGGGAGGAGGTTACGAGCAGTACTTC
CASSKVAGGGYEQYF
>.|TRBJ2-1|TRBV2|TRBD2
TGTGCCAGCAGTGGCGCTTTAGCGGGAGGGCCTGGGGAGCAGTTCTTC
CASSGALAGGPGEQFF
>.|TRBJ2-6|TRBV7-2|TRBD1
TGTGCCAGCAGCTTAGTTGGGACAGGGGGTTCTGGGGCCAACGTCCTGACTTTC
CASSLVGTGGSGANVLTF
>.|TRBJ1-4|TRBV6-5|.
TGTGCCAGCAGTTACTCTAAGGGGAGAGCGACGGAACTGTTTTTT
CASSYSKGRATELFF
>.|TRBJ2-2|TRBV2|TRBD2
TGTGCCAGCAGTGAATTTACAGCGGGGGGCACCGGGGAGCTGTTTTTT
CASSEFTAGGTGELFF
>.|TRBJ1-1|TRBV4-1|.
TGCGCCAGCAGCCAAGTTCTGAGGGGTGACACTGAAGCTTTCTTT
CASSQVLRGDTEAFF
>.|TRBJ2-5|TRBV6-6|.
TGTGCCAGCAGTTTCCCTCAAGAGACCCAGTACTTC
CASSFPQETQYF
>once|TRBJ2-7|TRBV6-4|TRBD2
TGTGCCAGCAGCCTTCACTTTAGCGGGAGTTACGAGCAGTACTTC
CASSLHFSGSYEQYF
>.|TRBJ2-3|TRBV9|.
TGTGCCAGCAGCGTAGGGAGCACAGATACGCAGTATTTT
CASSVGSTDTQYF
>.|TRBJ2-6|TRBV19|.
TGTGCCAGTACGGATTGGCCCCTGTACTCTGGGGCCAACGTCCTGACTTTC
CASTDWPLYSGANVLTF
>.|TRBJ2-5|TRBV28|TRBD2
TGTGCCAGCAGTCCTCAGGGAGGGACGGAGACCCAGTACTTC
CASSPQGGTETQYF
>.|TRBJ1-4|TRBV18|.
TGTGCCAGCTCACCGGAGGCTTCGGGGGATGAAAAACTGTTTTTT
CASSPEASGDEKLFF
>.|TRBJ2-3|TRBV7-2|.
TGTGCCAGCAGCTTAGTCTCGACAGATACGCAGTATTTT
CASSLVSTDTQYF
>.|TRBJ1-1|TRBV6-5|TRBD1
TGTGCCAGCAGTTTCTCGACAGGGATGAACACTGAAGCTTTCTTT
CASSFSTGMNTEAFF
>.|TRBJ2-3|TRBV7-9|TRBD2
TGTGCCAGCAGCTTAGAACTAGCGGGAGGTAAAGATACGCAGTATTTT
CASSLELAGGKDTQYF
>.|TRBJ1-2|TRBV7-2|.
TGTGCCAGCAGCCCCTCCGGGCCCTTGGGCTATGGCTACACCTTC
CASSPSGPLGYGYTF
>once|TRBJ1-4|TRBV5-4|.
TGTGCCAGCAGCAAGGAGGGGGGCGTATCGGGAAAACTGTTTTTT
CASSKEGGVSGKLFF
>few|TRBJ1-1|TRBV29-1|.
TGCAGCGTTTGGGAGGGGGACACTGAAGCTTTCTTT
CSVWEGDTEAFF
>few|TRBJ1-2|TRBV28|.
TGTGCCAGCAGTTTCCTGACACCCAACTATGGCTACACCTTC
CASSFLTPNYGYTF
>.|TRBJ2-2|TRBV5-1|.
TGCGCCAGCAGCAGGGGACTGACGAACACCGGGGAGCTGTTTTTT
CASSRGLTNTGELFF
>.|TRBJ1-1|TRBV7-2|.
TGTGCCAGCAGCTTAGGGTCAGGGATATCCACTGAAGCTTTCTTT
CASSLGSGISTEAFF
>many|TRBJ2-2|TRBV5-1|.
TGCGCCAGCAGCTTGGGACAGATAAACACCGGGGAGCTGTTTTTT
CASSLGQINTGELFF
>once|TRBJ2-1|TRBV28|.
TGTGCCAGCACGATACCATGGGGGCGAGGCAGGGCACATGAGCAGTTCTTC
CASTIPWGRGRAHEQFF
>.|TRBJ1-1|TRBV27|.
TGTGCCAGCAGTCCGCAGGATTCCACTGAAGCTTTCTTT
CASSPQDSTEAFF
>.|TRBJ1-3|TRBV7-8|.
TGTGCCAGCAGCTTTTACGACAGCCGTATCTCTGGAAACACCATATATTTT
CASSFYDSRISGNTIYF
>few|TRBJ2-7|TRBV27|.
TGTGCCAGCAGTCCCACTCGGACACTTTACGAGCAGTACTTC
CASSPTRTLYEQYF
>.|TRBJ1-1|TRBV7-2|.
TGTGCCAGCAGCAGAAGCCCCCGGGTCCAGGCTATGAACACTGAAGCTTTCTTT
CASSRSPRVQAMNTEAFF
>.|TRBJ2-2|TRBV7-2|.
TGTGCCAGCAGTGACAGAGCGAACACCGGGGAGCTGTTTTTT
CASSDRANTGELFF
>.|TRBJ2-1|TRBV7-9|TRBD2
TGTGCCAGCAGGCATTGGACTAGCGGGAGGGCAACCTACAATGAGCAGTTCTTC
CASRHWTSGRATYNEQFF
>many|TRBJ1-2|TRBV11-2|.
TGTGCCAGCAGCTCCCTCTATGGCTACACCTTC
CASSSLYGYTF
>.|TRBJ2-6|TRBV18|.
TGTGCCAGCTCTCAAAGGGGGGTCGCTGGGGCCAACGTCCTGACTTTC
CASSQRGVAGANVLTF